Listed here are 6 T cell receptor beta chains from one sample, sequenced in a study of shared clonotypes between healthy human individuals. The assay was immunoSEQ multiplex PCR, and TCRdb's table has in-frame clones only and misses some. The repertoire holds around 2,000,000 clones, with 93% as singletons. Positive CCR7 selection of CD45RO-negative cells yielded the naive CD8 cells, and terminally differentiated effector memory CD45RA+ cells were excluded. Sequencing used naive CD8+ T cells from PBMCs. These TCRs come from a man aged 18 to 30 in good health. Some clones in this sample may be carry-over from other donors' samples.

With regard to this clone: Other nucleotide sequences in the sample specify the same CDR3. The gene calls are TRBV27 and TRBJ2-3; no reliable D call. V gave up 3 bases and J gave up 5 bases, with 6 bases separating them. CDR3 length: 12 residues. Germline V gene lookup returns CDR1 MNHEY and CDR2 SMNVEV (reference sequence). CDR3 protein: CASSLFGDTQYF. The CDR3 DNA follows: TGTGCCAGCAGTTTGTTCGGAGATACGCAGTATTTT.

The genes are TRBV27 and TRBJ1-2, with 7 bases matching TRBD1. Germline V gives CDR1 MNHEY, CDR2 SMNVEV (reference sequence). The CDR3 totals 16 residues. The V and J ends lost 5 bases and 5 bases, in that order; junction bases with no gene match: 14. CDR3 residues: CASSPSTGESSYGYTF. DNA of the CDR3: TGTGCCAGCAGTCCCTCAACAGGGGAGAGTTCGTATGGCTACACCTTC.

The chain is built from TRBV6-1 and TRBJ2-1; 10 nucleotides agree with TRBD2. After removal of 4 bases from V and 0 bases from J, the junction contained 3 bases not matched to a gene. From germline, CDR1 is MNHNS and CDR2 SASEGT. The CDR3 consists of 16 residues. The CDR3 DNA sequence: TGTGCCAGCAGTGGGGTAGCGGGAGGCTCCTACAATGAGCAGTTCTTC. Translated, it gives CASSGVAGGSYNEQFF.

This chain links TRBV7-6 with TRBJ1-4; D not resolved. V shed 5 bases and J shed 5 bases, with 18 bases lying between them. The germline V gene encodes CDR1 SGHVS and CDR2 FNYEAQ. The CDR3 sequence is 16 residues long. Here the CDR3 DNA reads TGTGCCAGCAGCCCAAGCAGGAGCCGCGGGAATGAAAAACTGTTTTTT. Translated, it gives CASSPSRSRGNEKLFF.

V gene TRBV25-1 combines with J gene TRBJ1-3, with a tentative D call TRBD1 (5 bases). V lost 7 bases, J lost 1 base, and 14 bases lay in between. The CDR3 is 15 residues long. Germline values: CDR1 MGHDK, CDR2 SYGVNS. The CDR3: CASTPRGDSGNTIYF. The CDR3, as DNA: TGTGCCAGCACCCCACGAGGGGATTCTGGAAACACCATATATTTT.

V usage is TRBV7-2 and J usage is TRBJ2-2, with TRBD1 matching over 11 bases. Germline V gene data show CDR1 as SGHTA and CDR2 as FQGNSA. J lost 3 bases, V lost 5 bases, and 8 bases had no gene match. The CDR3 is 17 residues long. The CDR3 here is CASSGPPGQGDTGELFF. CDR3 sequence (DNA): TGTGCCAGCAGCGGACCACCGGGACAGGGGGACACCGGGGAGCTGTTTTTT.